One TCR beta chain is described in this entry. This sample is part of a study of patients and donors after allogeneic stem cell transplantation. MiXCR, applied by TCRdb to the RT-PCR reads, yields one record per CDR3 protein. There are 400,000 to 500,000 distinct CDR3 sequences in the sample; roughly 16% occur only once, and roughly 7.2% lies in the top ten. V was shortened by 7 bases and J by 0 bases, with 10 bases between the two germline ends. This CDR3 is 12 amino acids long. From germline, CDR1 is SQVTM and CDR2 ANQGSEA. The clonotype was recovered from a human donor who was either an allogeneic HSCT recipient or a stem cell or donor lymphocyte infusion donor (not recorded which). It is not recorded whose cells these are; they may come from a transplant donor. Specimen: blood, either unsorted or a sorted T cell fraction (not recorded which). The V and J genes are TRBV29-1 and TRBJ2-7, with D possibly matching TRBD1 (6 bases). CDR3 residues: CSGQASSYEQYF. DNA for the CDR3: TGCAGCGGACAGGCCAGCTCCTACGAGCAGTACTTC.